The next 10 T cell receptor beta chains were all read from a single sample in a study of blood T cell repertoires in COVID-19. Here immunoSEQ multiplex PCR was the method, and the copy in TCRdb shows in-frame clones only, minus some. The sample lists about 250,000 clones; about 88% were seen once. The sample consisted of PBMCs or T cells enriched from blood (not recorded which). The receptors were gathered from a woman aged 45-65 years who had recovered from COVID-19.

This clone was seen a few times. The chain is built from TRBV28 and TRBJ1-4; tentatively, D is TRBD1 (5 bases). Germline CDR1 reads MDHEN; CDR2 reads SYDVKM. The V and J ends lost 5 bases and 1 base respectively, with 14 bases between them. This CDR3 is built from 16 residues. CDR3 coding DNA: TGTGCCAGCAGTACCGGGGGGACTGTAACTAATGAAAAACTGTTTTTT. This gives the protein CASSTGGTVTNEKLFF.

This clone turned up a few times. V is TRBV5-1 and J is TRBJ1-2, with a possible D match to TRBD1 (5 bases). Trimming left V 4 bases short and J 0 bases short, with 10 bases between. The germline gives CDR1 SGHRS, CDR2 YFSETQ. The CDR3 is 14 amino acids. CDR3 bases: TGCGCCAGCAGCCCGGAGACAGCTAACTATGGCTACACCTTC. This translates into CASSPETANYGYTF. Full variable domain (missing parts from reference TRBV5-1 and TRBJ1-2): KAGVTQTPRYLIKTRGQQVTLSCSPISGHRSVSWYQQTPGQGLQFLFEYFSETQRNKGNFPGRFSGRQFSNSRSEMNVSTLELGDSALYLCASSPETANYGYTFGSGTRLTVV.

This clone came up a few times. V gene TRBV3-1 (or the pseudogene TRBV3-2) combines with J gene TRBJ1-2; the match to TRBD1 covers 11 bases. V lost 4 bases to trimming and J lost 6 bases; unmatched junction nucleotides: 13. CDR3 length: 17 amino acids. From germline, CDR1 is LGHDT and CDR2 YNNKEL (reference sequence). CDR3 in DNA: TGTGCCAGCAGCCCATCCCGGGACAGGGGGTTTAATCATGGCTACACCTTC. It is translated as CASSPSRDRGFNHGYTF.

The rearrangement uses TRBV4-3 and TRBJ1-6; 7 bases align to TRBD1. The germline V gene has CDR1 LGHNA and CDR2 YSLEER. This CDR3 comprises 18 residues. Trimming took 0 bases from V and 7 from J; bases not matched to a gene: 12. This CDR3 reads CASSQDRTGVTPNSPLHF. The CDR3 DNA follows: TGCGCCAGCAGCCAAGATCGTACAGGGGTTACTCCAAATTCACCCCTCCACTTT.

V gene TRBV28 combines with J gene TRBJ1-4, with D possibly matching TRBD1 (6 bases). CDR3 length: 18 residues. Germline V gene sequence: CDR1 MDHEN, CDR2 SYDVKM. V gave up 2 bases and J gave up 0 bases, with 16 bases separating them. CDR3 loop: CASSLLPRGPTTNEKLFF. CDR3 sequence (DNA): TGTGCCAGCAGTTTACTACCCAGGGGACCTACAACTAATGAAAAACTGTTTTTT.

This rearrangement joins TRBV3-1 (or the pseudogene TRBV3-2) to TRBJ2-1; D remains ambiguous. Germline V gives CDR1 LGHDT, CDR2 YNNKEL (reference sequence). V was trimmed by 4 bases and J by 6 bases, leaving 19 bases between them. This CDR3 is built from 16 residues. CDR3 nucleotide sequence: TGTGCCAGCAGCCGAAAATCGCGGTATCTAGGCAATGAGCAGTTCTTC. This sequence encodes CASSRKSRYLGNEQFF.

V and J are TRBV7-9 and TRBJ1-1; D gene uncertain. V lost 2 bases to trimming and J lost 3 bases, with 7 bases between them. In germline, CDR1 is SEHNR, CDR2 FQNEAQ (reference sequence). This CDR3 comprises 13 residues. In nucleotides, the CDR3 is TGTGCCAGCAGCTTATACAGAGACACTGAAGCTTTCTTT. Its translation: CASSLYRDTEAFF. The full variable domain, with the rest looked up from reference TRBV7-9 and TRBJ1-1, is DTGVSQNPRHKITKRGQNVTFRCDPISEHNRLYWYRQTLGQGPEFLTYFQNEAQLEKSRLLSDRFSAERPKGSFSTLEIQRTEQGDSAMYLCASSLYRDTEAFFGQGTRLTVV.

This sequence joins TRBV7-9 and TRBJ2-1, with 11 bases lining up with TRBD2. This CDR3 region has 16 residues. The V segment lost 6 bases and the J segment 4 bases; nucleotides outside the gene matches: 8. Germline V gene data show CDR1 as SEHNR and CDR2 as FQNEAQ (reference sequence). In DNA, the CDR3 is TGTGCCAGCAGGAAGACCGGGACTAGCGGATACAATGAGCAGTTCTTC. It yields the protein CASRKTGTSGYNEQFF.

There are a few counts of this clone. The chain is built from TRBV7-2 and TRBJ2-5; 7 bases fit TRBD2. The CDR3 has 14 amino acids. J lost 3 bases, V lost 6 bases, and 7 bases had no gene match. Germline loops: CDR1 SGHTA, CDR2 FQGNSA. CDR3 bases: TGTGCCAGCAGGAGCGGGAAGAATAAAGAGACCCAGTACTTC. Protein product: CASRSGKNKETQYF.

The gene calls are TRBV28 and TRBJ2-7, with TRBD1 identical over 9 bases. The CDR3 covers 16 residues. The V and J ends lost 5 bases and 3 bases, in that order; junction bases with no gene match: 11. Germline values: CDR1 MDHEN, CDR2 SYDVKM. The CDR3 sequence is CASSVAAGQGNYEQYF. CDR3 sequence (DNA): TGTGCCAGCAGTGTGGCTGCGGGACAGGGAAACTACGAGCAGTACTTC.